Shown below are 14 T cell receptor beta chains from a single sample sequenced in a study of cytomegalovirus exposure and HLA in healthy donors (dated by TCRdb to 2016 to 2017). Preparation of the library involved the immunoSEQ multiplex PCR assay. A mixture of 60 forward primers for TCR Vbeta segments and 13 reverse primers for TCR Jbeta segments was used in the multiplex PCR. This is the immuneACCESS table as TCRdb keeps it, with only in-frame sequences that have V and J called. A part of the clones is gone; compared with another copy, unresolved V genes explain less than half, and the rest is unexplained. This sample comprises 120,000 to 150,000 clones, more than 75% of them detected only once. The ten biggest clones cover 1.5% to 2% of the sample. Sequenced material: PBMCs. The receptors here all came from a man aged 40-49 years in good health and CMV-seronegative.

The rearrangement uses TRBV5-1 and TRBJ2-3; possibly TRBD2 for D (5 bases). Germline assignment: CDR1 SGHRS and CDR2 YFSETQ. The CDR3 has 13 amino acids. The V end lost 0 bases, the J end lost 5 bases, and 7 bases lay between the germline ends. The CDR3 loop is CASSLGAGDTQYF. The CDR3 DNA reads TGCGCCAGCAGCTTGGGGGCGGGAGATACGCAGTATTTT.

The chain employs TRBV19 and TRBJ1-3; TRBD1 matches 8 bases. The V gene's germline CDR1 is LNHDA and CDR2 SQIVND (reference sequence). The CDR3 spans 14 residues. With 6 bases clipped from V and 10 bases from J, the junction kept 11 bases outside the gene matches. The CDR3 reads CASRPGTGEATIYF. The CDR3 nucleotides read TGTGCCAGTAGACCCGGGACAGGAGAGGCTACCATATATTTT.

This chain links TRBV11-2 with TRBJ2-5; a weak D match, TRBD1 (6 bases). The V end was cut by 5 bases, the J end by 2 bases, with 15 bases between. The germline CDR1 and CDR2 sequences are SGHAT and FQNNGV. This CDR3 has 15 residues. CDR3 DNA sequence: TGTGCCAGCAGCGGCCGGGACACGGGGCAAGAGACCCAGTACTTC. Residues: CASSGRDTGQETQYF.

CDR3 loop: CASSLDRTGGPLHF. The CDR3 DNA is TGCGCCAGCAGCTTGGATCGGACAGGGGGGCCCCTCCACTTT. The J gene is TRBJ1-6, the V gene TRBV5-1; the match to TRBD1 covers 10 bases. CDR3 length: 14 residues. With V trimmed by 0 bases and J by 13 bases, 4 bases remained unmatched. Germline CDR1 is SGHRS and CDR2 is YFSETQ.

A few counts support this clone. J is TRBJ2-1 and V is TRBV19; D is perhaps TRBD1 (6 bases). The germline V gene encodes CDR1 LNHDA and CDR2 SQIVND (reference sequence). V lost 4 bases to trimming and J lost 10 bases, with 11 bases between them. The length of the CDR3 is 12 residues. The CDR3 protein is CASSTQGGEQFF. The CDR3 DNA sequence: TGTGCCAGTAGTACACAGGGTGGGGAGCAGTTCTTC.

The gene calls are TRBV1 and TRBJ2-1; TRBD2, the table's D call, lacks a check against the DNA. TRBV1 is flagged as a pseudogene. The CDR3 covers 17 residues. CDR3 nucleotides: TGCACCAGCAGCCAAGATAGACGGGGGGCACCATACAATGAGCAGTTCTTC. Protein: CTSSQDRRGAPYNEQFF.

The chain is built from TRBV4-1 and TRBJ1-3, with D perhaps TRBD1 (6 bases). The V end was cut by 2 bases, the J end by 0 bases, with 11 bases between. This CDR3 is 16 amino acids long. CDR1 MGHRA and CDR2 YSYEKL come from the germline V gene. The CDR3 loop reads CASSQIGGFSGNTIYF. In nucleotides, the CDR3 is TGCGCCAGCAGCCAAATAGGGGGTTTCTCTGGAAACACCATATATTTT.

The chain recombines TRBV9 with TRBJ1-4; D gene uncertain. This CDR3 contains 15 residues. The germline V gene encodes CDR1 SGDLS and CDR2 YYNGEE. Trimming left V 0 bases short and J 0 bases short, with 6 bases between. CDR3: CASSVASATNEKLFF. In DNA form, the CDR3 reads TGTGCCAGCAGCGTAGCCTCGGCAACTAATGAAAAACTGTTTTTT.

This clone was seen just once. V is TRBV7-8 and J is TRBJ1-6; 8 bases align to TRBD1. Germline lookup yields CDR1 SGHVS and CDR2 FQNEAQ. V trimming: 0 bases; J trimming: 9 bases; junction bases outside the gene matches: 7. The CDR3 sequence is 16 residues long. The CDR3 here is CASSLANRGAVSPLHF. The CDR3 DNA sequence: TGTGCCAGCAGCTTAGCTAACAGGGGGGCAGTTTCACCCCTCCACTTT.

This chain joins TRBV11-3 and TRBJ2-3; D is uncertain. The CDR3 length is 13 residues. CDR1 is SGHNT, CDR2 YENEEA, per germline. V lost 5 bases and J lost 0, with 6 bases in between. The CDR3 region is CASSRGSTDTQYF. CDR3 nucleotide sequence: TGTGCCAGCAGCCGAGGTAGCACAGATACGCAGTATTTT. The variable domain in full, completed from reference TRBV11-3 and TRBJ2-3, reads EAGVVQSPRYKIIEKKQPVAFWCNPISGHNTLYWYLQNLGQGPELLIRYENEEAVDDSQLPKDRFSAERLKGVDSTLKIQPAELGDSAVYLCASSRGSTDTQYFGPGTRLTVL.

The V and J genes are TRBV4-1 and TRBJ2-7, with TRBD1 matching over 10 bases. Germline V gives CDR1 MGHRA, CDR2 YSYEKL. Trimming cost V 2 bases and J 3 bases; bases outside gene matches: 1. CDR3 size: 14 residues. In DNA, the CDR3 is TGCGCCAGCAGCCAAAGGGACAGGGGCTACGAGCAGTACTTC. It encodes CASSQRDRGYEQYF.

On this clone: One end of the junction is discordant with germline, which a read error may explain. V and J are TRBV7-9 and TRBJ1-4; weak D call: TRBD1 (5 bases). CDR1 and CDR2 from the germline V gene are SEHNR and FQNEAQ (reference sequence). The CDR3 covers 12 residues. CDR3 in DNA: TGTTCCAGCAGTCAGGGAAGGGAAAAACTGTTTTTT. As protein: CSSSQGREKLFF.

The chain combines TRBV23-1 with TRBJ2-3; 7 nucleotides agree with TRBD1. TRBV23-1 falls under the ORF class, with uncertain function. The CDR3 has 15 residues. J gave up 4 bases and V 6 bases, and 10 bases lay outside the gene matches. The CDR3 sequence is CASRRQGICPDTQYF. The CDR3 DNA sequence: TGCGCCAGCAGAAGACAGGGTATTTGCCCAGATACGCAGTATTTT.

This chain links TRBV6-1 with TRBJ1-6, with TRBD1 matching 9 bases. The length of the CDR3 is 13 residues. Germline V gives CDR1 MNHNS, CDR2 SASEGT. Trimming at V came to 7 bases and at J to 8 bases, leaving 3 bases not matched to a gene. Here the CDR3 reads CASTGTGYSPLHF. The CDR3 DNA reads TGTGCCAGCACCGGGACAGGGTATTCACCCCTCCACTTT.